The clone carrying this TCR beta chain has ten or more counts. Its antigen is not known. Germline CDR1 SGHVS, CDR2 FNYEAQ. The CDR3 runs 13 residues. The J segment lost 4 bases and the V segment lost 5 bases, leaving 4 bases of the junction unmatched. Stability of Graves' hyperthyroidism was defined as absent ophthalmopathy progression within 18 months. Any patient presenting with uncontrolled infection, other autoimmune disease, pregnancy or lactation was left out. This record belongs to a study of T cells in Graves' hyperthyroidism and ophthalmopathy. Study-wide results and limits: In blood, most of the thyroid clonotypes expanded above 0.001 were also present.

Amplification of TCR beta CDR3 regions used RNA as the template. When the TCR CDR3 underwent first-round RT-PCR, the HTBI primer set was used. MiXCR, run by TCRdb on the multiplex PCR reads, gives a single entry per CDR3 protein. This sample has a few hundred thousand distinct CDR3 sequences; less than 20% occur once, and the top ten carry under 7.5%. The source material was blood. The sequence derives from a woman aged 25 to 39 with Graves' hyperthyroidism. V and J are TRBV7-6 and TRBJ2-7, with TRBD2 identical over 8 bases. The CDR3 DNA follows: TGTGCCAGCAGCCAAGCGGGGGAGTACGAGCAGTACTTC. Its protein is CASSQAGEYEQYF.